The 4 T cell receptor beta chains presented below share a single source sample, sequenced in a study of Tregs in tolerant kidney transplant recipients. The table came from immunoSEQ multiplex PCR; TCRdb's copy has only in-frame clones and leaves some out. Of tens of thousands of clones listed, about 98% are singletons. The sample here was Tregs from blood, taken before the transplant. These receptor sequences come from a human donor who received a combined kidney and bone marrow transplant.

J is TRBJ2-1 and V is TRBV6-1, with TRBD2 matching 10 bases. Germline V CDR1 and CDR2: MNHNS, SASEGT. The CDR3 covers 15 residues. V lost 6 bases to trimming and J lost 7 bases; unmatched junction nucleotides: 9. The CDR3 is CASRRTSGLRNEQFF. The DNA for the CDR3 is TGTGCCAGCAGAAGGACTAGCGGCCTTAGGAATGAGCAGTTCTTC.

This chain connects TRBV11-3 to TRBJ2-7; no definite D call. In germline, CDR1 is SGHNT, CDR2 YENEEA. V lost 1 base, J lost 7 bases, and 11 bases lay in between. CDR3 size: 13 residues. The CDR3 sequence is CASSLAGTREQYF. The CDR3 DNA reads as TGTGCCAGCAGCTTAGCCGGCACGAGGGAGCAGTACTTC.

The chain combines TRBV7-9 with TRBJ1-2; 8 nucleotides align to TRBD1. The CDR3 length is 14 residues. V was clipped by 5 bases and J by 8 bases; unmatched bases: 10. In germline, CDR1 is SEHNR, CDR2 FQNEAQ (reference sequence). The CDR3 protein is CASSLGQGLRGYTF. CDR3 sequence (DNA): TGTGCCAGCAGCCTTGGACAGGGCCTTAGGGGCTACACCTTC.

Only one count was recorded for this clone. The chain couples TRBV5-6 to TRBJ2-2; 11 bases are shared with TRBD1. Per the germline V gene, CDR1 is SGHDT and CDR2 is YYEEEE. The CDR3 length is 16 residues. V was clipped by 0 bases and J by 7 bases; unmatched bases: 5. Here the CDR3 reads CASSLVDRGPGGELFF. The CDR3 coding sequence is TGTGCCAGCAGCTTGGTGGACAGGGGGCCGGGCGGGGAGCTGTTTTTT.